The T cell receptor (beta chain) under discussion was sequenced for a study of beta chain features in type 1 diabetes. The study, taken as a whole, reports: Resolution of whether HLA type affects TCRB rearrangement was not achieved here. Fewer insertions but more deletions were seen at VDJ junctions in type 1 diabetes patients.

Staining for CD45RO/CCR7/CD25/CD127/CD95/CD27 allowed sorting of CD4+ naive, central memory, regulatory and stem cell-like memory cells. Trimming removed 3 bases from V and 2 bases from J, with 9 bases in between. Per germline, CDR1 SEHNR and CDR2 FQNEAQ (reference sequence). The CDR3 consists of 14 residues. This clone was found a few times. Antigen unknown. Reverse transcription of all isolated RNA meant that expressed TCRB transcripts were sequenced. The protocol was immunoSEQ multiplex PCR, while the TCRdb copy is restricted to in-frame clones and leaves out a portion. Among roughly 250,000 clones listed, 9.6% were seen once.

This receptor was identified in a woman under 30 in good health. Sample: naive CD4+ T cells from blood. V usage is TRBV7-9 and J usage is TRBJ2-3, with unresolved D. The CDR3 DNA follows: TGTGCCAGCAGCTTGGGCCACTCCACAGATACGCAGTATTTT. Protein: CASSLGHSTDTQYF.